Here is one TCR beta chain with its context. Antigen: not known. The table came from immunoSEQ multiplex PCR; TCRdb's copy has only in-frame clones and leaves some out. The table has approximately 90,000 clones, around 88% seen once. This sample is part of a study of OX40 agonist ivuxolimab in advanced cancers. Study-level background: Patients assigned to dose escalation were diagnosed with hepatocellular carcinoma, melanoma, renal cell or head and neck cancer. Whole-study findings and limits: At 0.1 to 3.0 mg/kg, clonal expansion of CD4+ and CD8+ blood T cells had occurred by week 6.

There are 14 residues in the CDR3. Germline V gives CDR1 LNHDA, CDR2 SQIVND (reference sequence). Losses at the gene ends were 4 bases for V and 4 bases for J; bases not matched to a gene: 5. Blood specimens came from baseline, cycle 4 day 1, and cycle 7 day 1. This chain uses TRBV19 with TRBJ2-3, with 7 bases identical to TRBD1. The specimen was CD4+ or CD8+ T cells sorted from blood, collected in a trial of the OX40 agonist ivuxolimab. The sequence came from an adult with an advanced solid tumor such as melanoma, head and neck, liver or kidney cancer. In nucleotides, the CDR3 is TGTGCCAGTAGTAGGGCCACAGGGGCAGATACGCAGTATTTT. Protein: CASSRATGADTQYF.